This T cell receptor beta chain was retrieved from a study of CD8 T cells in Susac syndrome. Looked up from germline, CDR1 is SGHTA and CDR2 is FQGTGA. CDR3 length: 14 amino acids. V gave up 2 bases and J gave up 3 bases, with 10 bases separating them. RNA amounts of about 0.5 to 1 ug underwent reverse transcription with random hexamers. Amplification of TCR beta CDR3 spanned 54 Vbeta and 13 Jbeta via immunoSEQ multiplex PCR. Using its own MiXCR run on the immunoSEQ multiplex PCR reads, TCRdb lists one record per CDR3 protein. In the table there are 200,000 to 250,000 distinct CDR3 sequences, 92% of which are singletons.

The gene calls are TRBV7-3 and TRBJ1-1, with D perhaps matching TRBD1 (5 bases). The sequencing input was CD8+ T cells from PBMCs. This clonotype was sampled from a human donor with multiple sclerosis. The CDR3 loop is CASSLSAGHTEAFF. In DNA form, the CDR3 reads TGTGCCAGCAGCTTATCGGCAGGGCACACTGAAGCTTTCTTT.